This T cell receptor (beta chain) is drawn from a study of cytomegalovirus exposure and HLA in healthy donors. The wider study: The early release's HLA-typed donors yielded 78 million or so unique TCRs.

In the PCR, 60 Vbeta and 13 Jbeta primers were used. The assay was immunoSEQ multiplex PCR, and TCRdb's table has in-frame clones only and misses some. This sample's table reports more than 70,000 clones. V shed 8 bases and J shed 5 bases, with 10 bases lying between them. The CDR3 has 11 amino acids. Germline V gives CDR1 MDHEN, CDR2 SYDVKM. For this clone: What it binds is not known.

Points from the study as a whole: The productive fraction for most TCR beta V segments was about 87% or about 30% in an earlier analysis. Several top significant clusters appeared, in a later analysis, to be linked to common viral pathogens.

The gene calls are TRBV28 and TRBJ2-7, with D maybe TRBD1 (5 bases). The sequencing sample was made of PBMCs. The TCR originated in a woman aged 60-75 years in good health and CMV-seronegative. CDR3 nucleotides: TGTGCCAGCGGGTACAGGAACGAGCAGTACTTC. This sequence encodes CASGYRNEQYF. The full variable domain, with the rest looked up from reference TRBV28 and TRBJ2-7, is DVKVTQSSRYLVKRTGEKVFLECVQDMDHENMFWYRQDPGLGLRLIYFSYDVKMKEKGDIPEGYSVSREKKERFSLILESASTNQTSMYLCASGYRNEQYFGPGTRLTVT.